The sequence of this T cell receptor beta chain was determined in a study of T-cell memory formation after mild COVID-19. In this sample, this clonotype turned up a few times. This CDR3 has 18 residues. J gave up 0 bases and V 8 bases, and 17 bases lay outside the gene matches. CDR1 is DFQATT, CDR2 SNEGSKA, per germline (reference sequence). TCRdb recomputed calls from the 5' RACE reads with MiXCR, one row per CDR3 protein. The sample has fewer than 95,000 distinct CDR3 sequences, more than 12% seen once. The rearrangement links TRBV20-1 to TRBJ2-1; 9 bases map to TRBD2. The sequence derives from a man aged 18-30 years who had mild COVID-19 (a few samples of this study predate the infection). Cell type and time point are not known. The material sequenced was PBMCs or a T cell subset sorted from them (not recorded which). This CDR3 is CSPSGWLAGTSSYNEQFF. CDR3 bases: TGCAGTCCCAGTGGTTGGCTAGCGGGGACCTCCTCCTACAATGAGCAGTTCTTC.